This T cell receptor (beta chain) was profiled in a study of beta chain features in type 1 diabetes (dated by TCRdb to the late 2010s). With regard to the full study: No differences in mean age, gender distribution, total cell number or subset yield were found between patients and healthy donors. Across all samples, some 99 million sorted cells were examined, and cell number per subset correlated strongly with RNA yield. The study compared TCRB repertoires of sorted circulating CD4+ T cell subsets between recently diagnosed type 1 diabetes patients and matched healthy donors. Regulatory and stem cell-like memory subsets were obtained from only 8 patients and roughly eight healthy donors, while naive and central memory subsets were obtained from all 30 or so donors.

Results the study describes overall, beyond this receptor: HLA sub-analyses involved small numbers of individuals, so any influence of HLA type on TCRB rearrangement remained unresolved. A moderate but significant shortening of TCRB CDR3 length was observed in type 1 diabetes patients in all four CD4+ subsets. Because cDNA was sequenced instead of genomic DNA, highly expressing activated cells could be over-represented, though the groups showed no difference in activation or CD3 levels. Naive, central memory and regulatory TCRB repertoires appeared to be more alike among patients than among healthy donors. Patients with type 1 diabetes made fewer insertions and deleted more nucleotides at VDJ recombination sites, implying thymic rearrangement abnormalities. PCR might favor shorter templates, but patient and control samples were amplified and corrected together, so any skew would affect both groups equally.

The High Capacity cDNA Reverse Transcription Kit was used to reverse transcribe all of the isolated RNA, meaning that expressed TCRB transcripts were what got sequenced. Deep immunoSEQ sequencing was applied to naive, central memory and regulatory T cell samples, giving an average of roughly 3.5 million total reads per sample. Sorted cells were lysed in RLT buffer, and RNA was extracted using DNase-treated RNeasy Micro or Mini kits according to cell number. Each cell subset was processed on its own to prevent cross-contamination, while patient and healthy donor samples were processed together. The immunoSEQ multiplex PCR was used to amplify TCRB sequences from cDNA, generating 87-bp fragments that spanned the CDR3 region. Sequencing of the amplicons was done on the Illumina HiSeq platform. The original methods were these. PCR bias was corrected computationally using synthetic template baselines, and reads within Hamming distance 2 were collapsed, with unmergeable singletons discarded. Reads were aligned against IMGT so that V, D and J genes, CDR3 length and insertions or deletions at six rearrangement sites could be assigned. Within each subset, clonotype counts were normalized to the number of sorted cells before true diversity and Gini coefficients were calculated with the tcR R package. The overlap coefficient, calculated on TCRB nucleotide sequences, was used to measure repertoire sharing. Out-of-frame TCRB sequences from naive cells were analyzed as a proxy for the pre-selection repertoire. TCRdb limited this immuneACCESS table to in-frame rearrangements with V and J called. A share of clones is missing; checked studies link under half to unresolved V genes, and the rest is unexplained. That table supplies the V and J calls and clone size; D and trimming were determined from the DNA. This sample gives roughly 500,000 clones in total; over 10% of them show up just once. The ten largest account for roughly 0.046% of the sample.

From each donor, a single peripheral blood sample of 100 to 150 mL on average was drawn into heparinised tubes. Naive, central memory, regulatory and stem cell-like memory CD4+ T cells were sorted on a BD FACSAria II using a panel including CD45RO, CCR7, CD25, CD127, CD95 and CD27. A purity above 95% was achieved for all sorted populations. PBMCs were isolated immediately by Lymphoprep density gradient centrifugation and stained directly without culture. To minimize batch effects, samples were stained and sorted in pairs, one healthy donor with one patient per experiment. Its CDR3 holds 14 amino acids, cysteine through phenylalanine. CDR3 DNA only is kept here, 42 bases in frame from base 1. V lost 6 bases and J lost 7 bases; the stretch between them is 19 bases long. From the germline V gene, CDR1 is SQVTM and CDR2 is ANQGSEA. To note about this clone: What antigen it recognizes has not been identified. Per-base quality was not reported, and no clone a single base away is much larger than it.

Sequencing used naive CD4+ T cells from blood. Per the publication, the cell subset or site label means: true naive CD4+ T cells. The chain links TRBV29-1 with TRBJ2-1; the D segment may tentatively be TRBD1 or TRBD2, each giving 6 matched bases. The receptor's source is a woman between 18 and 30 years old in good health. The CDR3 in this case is CSVRGPAMGNEQFF. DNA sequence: TGCAGCGTCCGGGGGCCCGCCATGGGGAATGAGCAGTTCTTC.